A single sample gave rise to the 21 T cell receptor beta chains below, sequenced in a study of CD8 T cells in ankylosing spondylitis. Study results and limitations: Ankylosing spondylitis blood appeared to carry a characteristic TCR beta motif of several highly homologous variants.

TCRdb fed the 5' RACE reads into MiXCR, producing one record per CDR3 protein. There are about 700,000 distinct CDR3 sequences in the sample; around 19% occur only once, and 15% to 20% lies in the top ten. These receptors have no known antigen. Sequencing was carried out using blood, either unsorted or a sorted T cell fraction (not recorded which). The receptors here all came from a male donor with ankylosing spondylitis.

The chain employs TRBV5-1 and TRBJ2-3; 10 bases fit TRBD1. Trimming at V came to 2 bases and at J to 6 bases, leaving 9 bases not matched to a gene. CDR1 and CDR2 from the germline V gene are SGHRS and YFSETQ. This CDR3 region has 16 residues. The CDR3 is CASSLFRQGATDTQYF. In nucleotides, the CDR3 is TGCGCCAGCAGCTTATTCCGACAGGGGGCAACGGATACGCAGTATTTT.

V usage is TRBV3-1 and J usage is TRBJ1-1; 11 bases match TRBD1. Germline trimming cut 6 bases from V and 11 bases from J; bases unmatched to any gene: 8. The germline V gene has CDR1 LGHDT and CDR2 YNNKEL (reference sequence). The CDR3 runs to 13 residues. CDR3 nucleotide sequence: TGTGCCAGCAGGCTGGAGGGACAGGGGGTGGCTTTCTTT. Translated: CASRLEGQGVAFF. Supplemented by reference TRBV3-1 and TRBJ1-1, the full variable domain reads DTAVSQTPKYLVTQMGNDKSIKCEQNLGHDTMYWYKQDSKKFLKIMFSYNNKELIINETVPNRFSPKSPDKAHLNLHINSLELGDSAVYFCASRLEGQGVAFFGQGTRLTVV.

This clonotype has only a few counts. The chain is built from TRBV25-1 and TRBJ2-5; D is ambiguous. The germline CDR1 and CDR2 sequences are MGHDK and SYGVNS. The CDR3 covers 15 residues. V was pared by 1 base and J by 2 bases, with 11 bases between. The CDR3 region has the DNA TGTGCCAGCAGTGAATTGAGAGACATTCAAGAGACCCAGTACTTC. Translation gives CASSELRDIQETQYF.

This clonotype appeared a few times. The chain carries TRBV18 and TRBJ2-7; D is unclear. Germline CDR1 reads KGHSH; CDR2 reads LQKENI. The CDR3 spans 13 residues. V lost 2 bases and J lost 2, with 7 bases in between. The CDR3 DNA reads TGTGCCAGCTCACCAAGTTCTACCTACGAGCAGTACTTC. Its translation: CASSPSSTYEQYF.

This chain links TRBV28 with TRBJ2-7; 10 nucleotides match TRBD2. Germline V lookup: CDR1 MDHEN, CDR2 SYDVKM. The CDR3 loop spans 16 amino acids. Trimming at V came to 1 base and at J to 0 bases, leaving 3 bases not matched to a gene. The CDR3 DNA reads as TGTGCCAGCAGTTTATTTGCTAGCGGGAGCTCCTACGAGCAGTACTTC. Amino acid sequence: CASSLFASGSSYEQYF.

The chain combines TRBV4-2 with TRBJ2-7; no reliable D call. This CDR3 spans 12 amino acids. Germline CDR1 reads LGHNA; CDR2 reads YNFKEQ. Trimming pared 1 base from V and 6 bases from J, leaving 7 bases between. CDR3 DNA: TGTGCCAGCAGCCAAGGGTCCGCCGAGCAGTACTTC. This translates into CASSQGSAEQYF.

This clonotype was seen only a few times. The J gene is TRBJ2-7, the V gene TRBV27; TRBD1 is a possible D gene (5 bases). V lost 2 bases, J lost 5 bases, and 13 bases lay in between. Germline V gene sequence: CDR1 MNHEY, CDR2 SMNVEV (reference sequence). The CDR3 loop spans 14 amino acids. CDR3 DNA sequence: TGTGCCAGCAGTTTAGGGGCCGTTTCCCACGAGCAGTACTTC. Amino acid sequence: CASSLGAVSHEQYF.

In this sample, this clonotype turned up a few times. The chain couples TRBV29-1 to TRBJ2-1; D is unresolved. V lost 7 bases, J lost 3 bases, and 13 bases lay in between. Germline V gene lookup returns CDR1 SQVTM and CDR2 ANQGSEA. The CDR3 loop spans 13 amino acids. CDR3 DNA sequence: TGCAGCGCCGGAGAGGATTTCTACAATGAGCAGTTCTTC. Its translation is CSAGEDFYNEQFF.

This clonotype appeared a few times. This rearrangement joins TRBV7-2 to TRBJ1-4; no clear D gene. The V and J ends lost 1 base and 14 bases respectively, with 17 bases between them. This CDR3 is 14 amino acids long. Germline CDR1 is SGHTA and CDR2 is FQGNSA. The CDR3 protein is CASSLGTGRPSLFF. CDR3 nucleotide sequence: TGTGCCAGCAGCTTAGGGACGGGCCGCCCGAGTCTGTTTTTT. Combining the CDR3 with reference TRBV7-2 and TRBJ1-4 gives the whole variable domain GAGVSQSPSNKVTEKGKDVELRCDPISGHTALYWYRQSLGQGLEFLIYFQGNSAPDKSGLPSDRFSAERTGGSVSTLTIQRTQQEDSAVYLCASSLGTGRPSLFFGSGTQLSVL.

This clonotype has at least ten counts. The chain has TRBV12-3 or TRBV12-4 and TRBJ2-7; D gene unclear. The CDR3 is 13 residues long. Trimming pared 6 bases from V and 0 bases from J, leaving 9 bases between. As DNA, the CDR3 is TGTGCCAGCAGACGAGACCCCTCCTACGAGCAGTACTTC. This sequence encodes CASRRDPSYEQYF.

This clonotype occurred a few times. This rearrangement joins TRBV6-5 to TRBJ2-1; D call uncertain. This CDR3 has 16 amino acids. CDR1 is MNHEY, CDR2 SVGAGI, per germline. The V and J ends lost 2 bases and 2 bases respectively, with 13 bases between them. CDR3 coding DNA: TGTGCCAGCAGTTACGCCGCAAGCCCCCCCTACAATGAGCAGTTCTTC. Residues: CASSYAASPPYNEQFF.

The CDR3 reads CASSKRQPSTDTQYF. The CDR3 nucleotides read TGTGCCAGCAGCAAGAGACAGCCAAGCACAGATACGCAGTATTTT. The rearrangement joins TRBV7-9 to TRBJ2-3; tentative D call: TRBD1 (5 bases). Trimming cost V 5 bases and J 0 bases, with 12 bases left between them. There are 15 residues in the CDR3. Germline-derived CDR1 and CDR2 are SEHNR and FQNEAQ (reference sequence). Based on the CDR3 plus reference TRBV7-9 and TRBJ2-3, the full variable domain is DTGVSQNPRHKITKRGQNVTFRCDPISEHNRLYWYRQTLGQGPEFLTYFQNEAQLEKSRLLSDRFSAERPKGSFSTLEIQRTEQGDSAMYLCASSKRQPSTDTQYFGPGTRLTVL.

This clonotype was detected only a few times. At one end, the junction sequence differs from germline, possibly due to a read error. The chain joins TRBV20-1 to TRBJ2-1, with D perhaps assigned TRBD1 or TRBD2 (6 bases each). CDR3 length: 14 amino acids. CDR1 and CDR2 from the germline V gene are DFQATT and SNEGSKA (reference sequence). The CDR3 loop reads CSARDTGVGAIRIF. The CDR3 DNA follows: TGCAGTGCTAGAGATACGGGAGTGGGGGCAATCAGAATCTTC.

The chain employs TRBV4-1 and TRBJ1-3; D is undetermined. V was shortened by 2 bases and J by 0 bases, with 14 bases between the two germline ends. CDR3 length: 17 residues. CDR1 is MGHRA and CDR2 is YSYEKL in the germline V gene. CDR3 protein: CASSQTTWPSSGNTIYF. Here the CDR3 DNA reads TGCGCCAGCAGCCAAACCACCTGGCCTAGCTCTGGAAACACCATATATTTT.

This clonotype has ten or more counts. The gene calls are TRBV20-1 and TRBJ2-1; 10 bases agree with TRBD2. The CDR3 contains 19 residues. V was pared by 5 bases and J by 0 bases, with 16 bases of the junction left unmatched. Germline V CDR1 and CDR2: DFQATT, SNEGSKA (reference sequence). The CDR3, as DNA: TGCAGTGCTGGGGGGGCGGGGCTAGCGGGGGTCTACTCCTACAATGAGCAGTTCTTC. Its translation is CSAGGAGLAGVYSYNEQFF.

The chain has TRBV4-1 and TRBJ1-1, with a possible D match to TRBD1 (5 bases). Germline CDR1 and CDR2: MGHRA and YSYEKL. Trimming removed 1 base from V and 4 bases from J, with 16 bases in between. This CDR3 spans 16 amino acids. CDR3 protein: CASSQAWGRRGTEAFF. CDR3 bases: TGCGCCAGCAGCCAAGCCTGGGGACGGCGGGGCACTGAAGCTTTCTTT.

In this sample, this clonotype turned up a few times. The chain combines TRBV12-3 or TRBV12-4 with TRBJ2-7; the D gene is possibly TRBD2 (7 bases). The V end lost 5 bases, the J end lost 3 bases, and 17 bases lay between the germline ends. This CDR3 contains 15 residues. This CDR3 reads CASSPRGGGVYEQYF. CDR3 DNA: TGTGCCAGCAGTCCGAGAGGGGGGGGTGTCTACGAGCAGTACTTC.

This chain uses TRBV12-3 or TRBV12-4 with TRBJ1-3; TRBD1 matches at 9 bases. This CDR3 is 15 amino acids long. Trimming at V came to 5 bases and at J to 8 bases, leaving 10 bases not matched to a gene. CDR3 amino acids: CASSPTGQGGYTIYF. The CDR3 DNA reads as TGTGCCAGCAGTCCAACGGGACAGGGCGGATACACCATATATTTT.

This clonotype has more than one count but fewer than ten. The J gene is TRBJ2-2, the V gene TRBV12-3 or TRBV12-4; TRBD1 agrees at 8 bases. Germline trimming cut 2 bases from V and 2 bases from J; bases unmatched to any gene: 4. The CDR3 is 16 residues long. The CDR3 DNA reads TGTGCCAGCAGTTTACGCGGACAGGGAAACACCGGGGAGCTGTTTTTT. Translated: CASSLRGQGNTGELFF.

The chain combines TRBV28 with TRBJ1-1; D remains unclear. Trimming shortened V by 2 bases and J by 5 bases, and 15 bases separated the two germline ends. The CDR3 has 15 residues. CDR1 and CDR2 (germline): MDHEN, SYDVKM. DNA of the CDR3: TGTGCCAGCAGTTTAGGACGGATTAGTAGGACTGAAGCTTTCTTT. Translating gives CASSLGRISRTEAFF.

The J gene is TRBJ2-7, the V gene TRBV12-3 or TRBV12-4; tentatively, D is TRBD2 (6 bases). V lost 4 bases and J lost 5, with 9 bases in between. The CDR3 spans 12 residues. The CDR3 DNA sequence: TGTGCCAGCAGTTACCGGGAGAACGAGCAGTACTTC. Translating gives CASSYRENEQYF.